Sequencing of this TCR beta chain was carried out in a study of T cell responses to AZD1222 COVID-19 vaccine. Remarks on this clone: The antigen is undetermined.

Combined were second doses at about 4 or about 12 weeks. The V gene's germline CDR1 is LGHNA and CDR2 YSLEER. Trimming removed 4 bases from V and 5 bases from J; junction bases left unmatched: 14. The CDR3 runs to 18 residues. Repertoires were generated with immunoSEQ multiplex PCR, while TCRdb's copy carries only in-frame clones and drops some. The sample includes about 94,000 clones, around 89% of them seen just once. Study-wide results and caveats: Spike-wide vaccine-associated CD4 TCRs dominated at 160-218 and 743-854. Receipt of two AZD1222 doses was followed by a rise in Spike-specific TCR breadth and depth. Per reports, nearly half of all spike-specific TCRs target regions that are unmutated in variants.

The V call is TRBV4-3, the J call TRBJ2-5, with TRBD1 identical over 12 bases. This receptor was taken from an adult who received the AZD1222 COVID-19 vaccine. The input for sequencing was peripheral blood, taken 28 days after the second AZD1222 dose. For the CDR3, the DNA is TGCGCCAGCAGCCTCAGGGCCCCGGGACAGGGGGCAGGGGAGACCCAGTACTTC. Translated, it gives CASSLRAPGQGAGETQYF.